This TCR beta chain comes out of a study of beta chain features in type 1 diabetes. Details on this clone: The antigen is unknown.

Germline-derived CDR1 and CDR2 are SGHNT and YYREEE (reference sequence). The V end lost 5 bases, the J end lost 5 bases, and 7 bases lay between the germline ends. CDR3 length: 11 amino acids. Reverse transcribing all isolated RNA meant expressed TCRB transcripts were sequenced. Method: immunoSEQ multiplex PCR; TCRdb's copy keeps in-frame clones and lacks some. The table lists 300,000 to 350,000 clones, around 9% of them singletons. General study findings and limits: Type 1 diabetes patients had TCRB CDR3s that were shorter (moderately but significantly so) in all four CD4+ subsets.

Material: central memory CD4+ T cells from blood. This sequence originates from a man between 25 and 39 years old with type 1 diabetes. V gene TRBV5-4 combines with J gene TRBJ1-2; D call uncertain. This CDR3 reads CASSTWYGYTF. As DNA, the CDR3 is TGTGCCAGCAGTACCTGGTATGGCTACACCTTC.